This TCR beta chain was documented in a study of blood T cell repertoires in COVID-19. The V gene's germline CDR1 is LNHDA and CDR2 SQIVND (reference sequence). CDR3 length: 12 residues. V lost 6 bases and J 11 bases, leaving 11 bases between the germline ends. The protocol was immunoSEQ multiplex PCR, while the TCRdb copy is restricted to in-frame clones and leaves out a portion. The sample holds roughly 90,000 clones, over 80% seen once. The TCR originated in a human donor in a cohort sampled during active COVID-19. The rearrangement uses TRBV19 and TRBJ1-6; unclear D gene. The sequenced sample was peripheral blood. The CDR3 sequence: CASSRGVAPLHF. The CDR3 nucleotides read TGTGCCAGTAGCCGCGGGGTGGCACCCCTCCACTTT.